This TCR beta chain appears in the sequencing data of a study of blood T cells in healthy people across ages (dated by TCRdb to 2013 to 2016). The study in broad terms: Template switching captured roughly one uniquely barcoded TCR beta cDNA molecule per two T cells in model experiments. Age-related changes in TCR beta repertoire diversity were measured in the study by deep sequencing normalized with unique cDNA molecular identifiers. The donors were split into four age groups: young (average 16 years), middle-aged (about 40), aged (about 62) and long-lived (approximately 80). To avoid experimental bias, donors of different ages were distributed randomly across sequencing lanes. Two additional independent replicas of 1 million unique cDNA reads from the same blood draw were analyzed for two donors (one aged 18 to 29 and one aged 80 or older). Study-level results and caveats: Compared with the aged group, the long-lived group had more naive CD4+ T cells, fewer expanded clones and increased TCR diversity, suggesting age selection. Estimates of total diversity from one million sequenced T cells were regarded as lower bounds and underestimates. Because donor CMV infection status was unknown, age-related changes in expanded clonotypes were potentially confounded. As age increased, observed TCR beta diversity per million T cells dropped in a roughly linear way, and a significant reduction was already evident by age roughly 40. Conclusive comparison of naive and antigen-experienced compartments was prevented by the profiling of bulk unsorted PBMCs. There was a strong correlation between observed TCR beta diversity and the percentage of naive T cells measured by flow cytometry.

The CDR3 measures 14 amino acids from cysteine to phenylalanine. Left in the record is the CDR3 DNA by itself, 42 bases read in frame from the first base. Reading the germline V gene (reference sequence) gives CDR1 DFQATT and CDR2 SNEGSKA. The approximately 39 donors, aged roughly 6 to 100 years, were systemically healthy Caucasian individuals from Russia. Roughly 11 milliliters of peripheral blood were drawn from each donor into EDTA-treated Vacutainer tubes. Ficoll-Paque density-gradient centrifugation was used to isolate PBMCs, with at least 6 million obtained per sample. Trizol reagent was used to extract total RNA from PBMCs, with at least 6 micrograms per sample. Naive CD45RAhigh/CD27high T cell percentages were measured by flow cytometry on a PBMC aliquot from every donor. The library was produced with 5' RACE. For sequencing, an Illumina HiSeq 2500 was employed. The second PCR ran for roughly 7 to 11 cycles and used a J-beta primer mix along with a sample-barcoded 5' primer. A template-switch 5' adaptor carrying 12 random nucleotides introduced a unique molecular identifier onto each TCR beta cDNA molecule. Each sample yielded at least 3 million CDR3-containing paired-end reads. First-strand cDNA was synthesized from all RNA with the Mint cDNA synthesis kit, primed by a TRBC-specific oligonucleotide. After uracil-DNA glycosylase treatment, a first 18-cycle PCR used universal primers M1SS and BC2_uni_R on all cDNA. Turning to the authors' computational methods: For normalization, 1 million high-quality reads, each with a distinct molecular identifier, were randomly selected from each sample. Reads sharing molecular identifiers were discarded rather than binned into consensus sequences. MiTCR, set to a Q25 quality threshold and the strictest error-elimination algorithm, was used for CDR3 identification, clonotype clustering and error correction. A nonparametric unseen species model with Euler transformation was used to estimate lower-bound total TCR beta diversity. TCRdb reprocessing: public reads trimmed at Q25 with fastp, clones called with MiXCR, in-frame beta chains kept. Here each entry gathers all rows of one CDR3 protein and keeps the most common genes and DNA. These V and J calls derive from TCRdb rather than the authors' analysis. A total of 710,000 or so distinct CDR3 sequences appear in this sample, about a fifth of them only once. Around 22% of the sample belongs to the ten largest clones.

To note about this clonotype: Its antigen target is currently unknown. No much larger clone exists at a distance of one base, and base qualities are not known.

The sequence was collected from a man between 70 and 80 years old in good health. The specimen sequenced was blood. This sequence uses TRBV20-1 and TRBJ2-5; the D element might be TRBD1 or TRBD2, as each aligns at 5 bases. The closer fit of TRBJ2-7 to the DNA end suggests the J call may be wrong. The CDR3 reads CSASGSGRAYEQYF. The DNA reads as follows: TGCAGTGCTTCAGGGAGCGGTCGGGCCTACGAGCAGTACTTC.